This TCR beta chain emerged from a study of cytomegalovirus exposure and HLA in healthy donors. Study overall: In an early release, HLA-typed donors contributed tens of millions of unique TCR sequences. Study conclusions and caveats: Near-uniform donor sequencing depth was presumed by presence/absence analyses.

Worth noting for this clone: Antigen: not known.

Healthy bone marrow donors supplied every sample. Per the germline V gene, CDR1 is MGHRA and CDR2 is YSYEKL. V lost 5 bases, J lost 4 bases, and 15 bases lay in between. This CDR3 is built from 15 residues. Primers: 60 Vbeta forward and 13 Jbeta reverse. Libraries were prepared by immunoSEQ multiplex PCR; TCRdb keeps only in-frame clonotypes and omits some of them. The sample lists 150,000 to 200,000 clones, approximately 81% occurring once. The sample comprised PBMCs. The chain recombines TRBV4-1 with TRBJ2-1; no reliable D call. The origin of this receptor is a woman aged 18-29 years in good health and CMV-seropositive. The CDR3 coding sequence is TGCGCCAGCAGCTCAACTATGCGGTTATACAATGAGCAGTTCTTC. Protein product: CASSSTMRLYNEQFF.